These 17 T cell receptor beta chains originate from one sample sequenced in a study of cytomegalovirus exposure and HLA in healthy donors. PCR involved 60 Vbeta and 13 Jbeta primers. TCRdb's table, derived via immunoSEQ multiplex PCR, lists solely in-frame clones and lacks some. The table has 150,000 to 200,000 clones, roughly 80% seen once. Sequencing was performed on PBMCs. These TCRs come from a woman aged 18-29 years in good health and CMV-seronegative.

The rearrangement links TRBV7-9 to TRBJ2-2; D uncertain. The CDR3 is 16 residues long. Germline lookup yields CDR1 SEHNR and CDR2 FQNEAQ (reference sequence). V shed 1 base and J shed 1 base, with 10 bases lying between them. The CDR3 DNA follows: TGTGCCAGCAGCTTAGAAGATGGCTGGAACACCGGGGAGCTGTTTTTT. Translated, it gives CASSLEDGWNTGELFF.

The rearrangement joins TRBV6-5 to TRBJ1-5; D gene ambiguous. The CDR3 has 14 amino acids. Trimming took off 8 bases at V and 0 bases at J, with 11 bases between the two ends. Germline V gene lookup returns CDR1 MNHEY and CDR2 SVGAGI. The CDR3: CASARAYSNQPQHF. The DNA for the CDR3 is TGTGCCAGCGCGAGGGCCTATAGCAATCAGCCCCAGCATTTT.

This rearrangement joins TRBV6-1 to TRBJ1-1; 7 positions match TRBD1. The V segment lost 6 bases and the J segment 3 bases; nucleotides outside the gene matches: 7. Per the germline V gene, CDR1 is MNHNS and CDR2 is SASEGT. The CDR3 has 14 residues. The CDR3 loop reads CASSVTGIHTEAFF. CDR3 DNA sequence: TGTGCCAGCAGCGTGACAGGGATCCACACTGAAGCTTTCTTT.

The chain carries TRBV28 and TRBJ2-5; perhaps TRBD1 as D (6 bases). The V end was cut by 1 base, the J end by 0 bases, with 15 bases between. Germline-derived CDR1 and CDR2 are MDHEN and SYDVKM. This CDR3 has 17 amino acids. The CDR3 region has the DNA TGTGCCAGCAGTTTATACAGAGGGGACACTGACCAAGAGACCCAGTACTTC. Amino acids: CASSLYRGDTDQETQYF. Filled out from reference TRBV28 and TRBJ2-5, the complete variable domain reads DVKVTQSSRYLVKRTGEKVFLECVQDMDHENMFWYRQDPGLGLRLIYFSYDVKMKEKGDIPEGYSVSREKKERFSLILESASTNQTSMYLCASSLYRGDTDQETQYFGPGTRLLVL.

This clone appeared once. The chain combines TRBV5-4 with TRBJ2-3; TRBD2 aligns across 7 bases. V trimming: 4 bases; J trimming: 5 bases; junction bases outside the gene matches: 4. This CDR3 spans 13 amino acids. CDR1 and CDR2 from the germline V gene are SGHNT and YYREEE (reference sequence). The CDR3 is CASSAGVVDTQYF. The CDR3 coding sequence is TGTGCCAGCAGCGCGGGAGTGGTAGATACGCAGTATTTT.

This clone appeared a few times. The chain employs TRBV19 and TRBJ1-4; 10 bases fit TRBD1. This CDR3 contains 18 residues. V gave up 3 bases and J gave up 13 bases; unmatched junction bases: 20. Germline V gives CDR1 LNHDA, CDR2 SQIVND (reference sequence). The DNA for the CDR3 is TGTGCCAGTAGTATCGACACGTCGGGACAGGGGAGGGTGAGGAGACTGTTTTTT. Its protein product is CASSIDTSGQGRVRRLFF.

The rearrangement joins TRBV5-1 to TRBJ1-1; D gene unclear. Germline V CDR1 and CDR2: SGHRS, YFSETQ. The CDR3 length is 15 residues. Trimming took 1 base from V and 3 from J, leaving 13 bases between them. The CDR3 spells CASSLRSGVDTEAFF. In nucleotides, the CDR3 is TGCGCCAGCAGCTTGAGATCCGGGGTTGACACTGAAGCTTTCTTT.

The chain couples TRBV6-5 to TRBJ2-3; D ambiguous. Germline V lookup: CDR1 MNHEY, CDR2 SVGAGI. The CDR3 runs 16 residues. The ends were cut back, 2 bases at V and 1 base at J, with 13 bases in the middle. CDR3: CASSYKSVLGTDTQYF. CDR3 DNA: TGTGCCAGCAGTTACAAAAGCGTACTGGGCACAGATACGCAGTATTTT.

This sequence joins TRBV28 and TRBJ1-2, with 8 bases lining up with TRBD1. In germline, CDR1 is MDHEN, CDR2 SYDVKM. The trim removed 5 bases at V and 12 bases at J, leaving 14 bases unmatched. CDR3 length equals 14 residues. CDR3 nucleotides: TGTGCCAGCAGTACCAAAGACAGGGGATTTGGAGACACCTTC. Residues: CASSTKDRGFGDTF.

CDR3 in DNA: TGTGCCAGCAGCTTTGGAGGGGCCTTGTACCAAGAGACCCAGTACTTC. This translates into CASSFGGALYQETQYF. The genes are TRBV7-9 and TRBJ2-5, with D maybe TRBD2 (6 bases). Per the germline V gene, CDR1 is SEHNR and CDR2 is FQNEAQ (reference sequence). This CDR3 has 16 residues. Deletions cut 3 bases from V and 0 bases from J, with 14 bases between.

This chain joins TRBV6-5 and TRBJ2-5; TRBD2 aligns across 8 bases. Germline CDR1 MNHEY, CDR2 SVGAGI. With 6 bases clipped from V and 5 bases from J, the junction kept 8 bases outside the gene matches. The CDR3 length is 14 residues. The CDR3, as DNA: TGTGCCAGCAGGGTAGCGGGAAGGGGGGAGACCCAGTACTTC. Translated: CASRVAGRGETQYF.

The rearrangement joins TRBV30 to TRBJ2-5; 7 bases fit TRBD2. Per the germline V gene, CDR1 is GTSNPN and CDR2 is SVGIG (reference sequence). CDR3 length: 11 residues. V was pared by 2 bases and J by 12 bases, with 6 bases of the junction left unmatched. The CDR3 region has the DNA TGTGCCTGGAGTCCCGGGACTACCAAGTACTTC. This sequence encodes CAWSPGTTKYF.

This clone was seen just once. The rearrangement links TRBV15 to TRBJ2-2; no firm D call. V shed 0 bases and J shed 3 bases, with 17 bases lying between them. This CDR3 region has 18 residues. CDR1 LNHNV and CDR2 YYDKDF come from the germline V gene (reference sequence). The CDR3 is CATSRDLIPTVYTGELFF. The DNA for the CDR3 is TGTGCCACCAGCAGAGATCTAATCCCCACGGTCTACACCGGGGAGCTGTTTTTT.

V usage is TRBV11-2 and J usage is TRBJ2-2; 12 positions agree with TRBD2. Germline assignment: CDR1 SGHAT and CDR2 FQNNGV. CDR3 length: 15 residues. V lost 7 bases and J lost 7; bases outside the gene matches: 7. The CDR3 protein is CASTLAGGPGGELFF. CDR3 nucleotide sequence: TGTGCCAGCACCCTAGCGGGAGGGCCCGGCGGGGAGCTGTTTTTT.

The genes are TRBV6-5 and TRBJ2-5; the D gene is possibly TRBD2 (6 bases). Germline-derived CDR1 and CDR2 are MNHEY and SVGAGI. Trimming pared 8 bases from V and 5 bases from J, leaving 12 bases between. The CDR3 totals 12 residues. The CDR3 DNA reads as TGTGCCAGCCGTATGCGGGGCGAGACCCAGTACTTC. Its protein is CASRMRGETQYF.

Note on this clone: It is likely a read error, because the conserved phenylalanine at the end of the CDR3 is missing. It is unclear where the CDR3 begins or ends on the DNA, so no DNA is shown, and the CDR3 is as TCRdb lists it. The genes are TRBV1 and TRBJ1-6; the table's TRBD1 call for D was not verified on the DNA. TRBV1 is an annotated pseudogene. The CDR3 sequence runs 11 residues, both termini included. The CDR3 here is CTSSHLDRGQS.

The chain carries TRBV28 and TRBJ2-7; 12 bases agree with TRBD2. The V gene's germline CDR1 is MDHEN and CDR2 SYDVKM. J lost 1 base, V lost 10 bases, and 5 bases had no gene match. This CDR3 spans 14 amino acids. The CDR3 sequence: CATNLAGGSYEQYF. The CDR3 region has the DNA TGTGCCACCAACCTAGCGGGAGGGTCCTACGAGCAGTACTTC.